Sequencing of this T cell receptor (beta chain) was carried out in a study of Tregs in tolerant kidney transplant recipients. About the research overall: Recipients received nonmyeloablative bone marrow transplants from related graft donors, with transient mixed chimerism. The study, taken as a whole, reports: Validation in larger populations is needed because few patients were studied.

The table came from immunoSEQ multiplex PCR; TCRdb's copy has only in-frame clones and leaves some out. The table lists tens of thousands of clones, over 85% of them singletons, with 0.4% to 0.55% in the top ten. The junction had 4 bases not matched to a gene; V was cut back by 2 bases and J by 7 bases. Germline values: CDR1 LGHNA, CDR2 YSLEER. The CDR3 loop spans 15 amino acids. Comments on this clone: What it recognizes is unknown.

The rearrangement links TRBV4-3 to TRBJ1-4; 10 bases line up with TRBD1. The sequence was collected from a human donor who received a combined kidney and bone marrow transplant. Sequences were derived from CD4+ T cells from blood, sampled before the transplant. The CDR3 DNA is TGCGCCAGCAGCCAATCGGGACAGGGGAGTGAAAAACTGTTTTTT. This translates into CASSQSGQGSEKLFF.